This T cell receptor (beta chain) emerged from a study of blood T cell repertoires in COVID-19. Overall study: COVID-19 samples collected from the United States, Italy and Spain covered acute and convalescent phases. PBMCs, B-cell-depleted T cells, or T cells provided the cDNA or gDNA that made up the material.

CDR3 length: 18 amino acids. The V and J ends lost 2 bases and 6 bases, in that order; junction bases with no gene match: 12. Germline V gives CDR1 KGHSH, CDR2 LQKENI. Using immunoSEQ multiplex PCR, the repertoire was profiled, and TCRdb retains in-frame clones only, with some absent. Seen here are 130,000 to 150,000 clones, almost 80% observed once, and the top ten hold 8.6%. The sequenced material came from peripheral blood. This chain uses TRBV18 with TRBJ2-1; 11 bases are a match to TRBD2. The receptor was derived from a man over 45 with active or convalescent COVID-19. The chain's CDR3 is CASSPYALLAGGLNEQFF. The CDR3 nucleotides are TGTGCCAGCTCACCATACGCTCTCCTAGCGGGAGGTCTCAATGAGCAGTTCTTC.